The source of this T cell receptor (beta chain) is a study of blood T cell repertoires in COVID-19. Overall study: Italy, Spain and the United States were the sources of the convalescent and acute COVID-19 samples. PBMCs, B-cell-depleted T cells, or T cells provided the cDNA or gDNA that made up the material.

This CDR3 is 13 amino acids long. V lost 4 bases to trimming and J lost 10 bases, with 17 bases between them. Germline V gene sequence: CDR1 SGHRS, CDR2 YFSETQ. Repertoires were generated with immunoSEQ multiplex PCR, while TCRdb's copy carries only in-frame clones and drops some. The sample records approximately 150,000 clones, around 80% being singletons. The sequence was obtained from a woman in her fifties or sixties in a cohort sampled during active or convalescent COVID-19. Sequenced input: peripheral blood. The rearrangement joins TRBV5-1 to TRBJ1-1; TRBD1 might be the D (5 bases). Here the CDR3 reads CASSPGVALVAFF. The CDR3 nucleotides are TGCGCCAGCAGCCCGGGGGTCGCTCTTGTAGCTTTCTTT. The variable domain in full, with the rest retrieved from reference TRBV5-1 and TRBJ1-1, is KAGVTQTPRYLIKTRGQQVTLSCSPISGHRSVSWYQQTPGQGLQFLFEYFSETQRNKGNFPGRFSGRQFSNSRSEMNVSTLELGDSALYLCASSPGVALVAFFGQGTRLTVV.